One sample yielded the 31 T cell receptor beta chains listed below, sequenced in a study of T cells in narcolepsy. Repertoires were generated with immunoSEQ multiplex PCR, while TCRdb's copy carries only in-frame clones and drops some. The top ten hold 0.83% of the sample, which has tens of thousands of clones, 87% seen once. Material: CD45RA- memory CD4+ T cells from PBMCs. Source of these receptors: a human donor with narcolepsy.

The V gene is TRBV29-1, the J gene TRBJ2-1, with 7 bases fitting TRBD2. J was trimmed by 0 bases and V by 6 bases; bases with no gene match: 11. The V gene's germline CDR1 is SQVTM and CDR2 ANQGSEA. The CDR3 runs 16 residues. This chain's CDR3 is CSVSTGRGSSYNEQFF. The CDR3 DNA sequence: TGCAGCGTATCCACTGGGCGGGGGAGCTCCTACAATGAGCAGTTCTTC.

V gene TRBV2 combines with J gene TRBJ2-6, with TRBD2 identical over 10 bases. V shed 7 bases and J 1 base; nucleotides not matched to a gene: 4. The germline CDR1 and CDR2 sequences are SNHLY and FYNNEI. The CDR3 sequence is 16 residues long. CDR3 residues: CASTPGLASGANVLTF. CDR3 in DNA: TGTGCCAGCACCCCGGGACTAGCGTCTGGGGCCAACGTCCTGACTTTC.

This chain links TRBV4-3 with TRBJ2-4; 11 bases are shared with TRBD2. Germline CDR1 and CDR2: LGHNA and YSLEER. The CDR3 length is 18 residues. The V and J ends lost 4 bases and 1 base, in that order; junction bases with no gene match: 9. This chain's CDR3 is CASSLTSGGSGAKNIQYF. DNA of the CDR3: TGCGCCAGCAGCCTTACTAGCGGGGGAAGCGGGGCCAAAAACATTCAGTACTTC.

CDR3 nucleotide sequence: TGTGCCAGCTCACCAAGCGGGGGGGCGACAGATACGCAGTATTTT. Its protein is CASSPSGGATDTQYF. The chain recombines TRBV18 with TRBJ2-3; 10 bases line up with TRBD2. CDR1 and CDR2 from the germline V gene are KGHSH and LQKENI. V was clipped by 2 bases and J by 3 bases; unmatched bases: 2. This CDR3 contains 15 residues.

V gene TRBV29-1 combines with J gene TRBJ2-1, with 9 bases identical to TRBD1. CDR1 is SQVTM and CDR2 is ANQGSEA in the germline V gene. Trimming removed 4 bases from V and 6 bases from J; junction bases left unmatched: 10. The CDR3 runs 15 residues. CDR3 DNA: TGCAGCGTTGGGGTGGGAGGGACAGGGAGCAATGAGCAGTTCTTC. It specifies CSVGVGGTGSNEQFF.

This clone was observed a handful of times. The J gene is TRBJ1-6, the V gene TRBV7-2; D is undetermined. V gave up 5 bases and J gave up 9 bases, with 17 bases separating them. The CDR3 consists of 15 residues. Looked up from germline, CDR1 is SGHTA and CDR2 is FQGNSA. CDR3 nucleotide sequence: TGTGCCAGCAGCGCCCACCGGCCGGGGAGTTCACCCCTCCACTTT. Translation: CASSAHRPGSSPLHF.

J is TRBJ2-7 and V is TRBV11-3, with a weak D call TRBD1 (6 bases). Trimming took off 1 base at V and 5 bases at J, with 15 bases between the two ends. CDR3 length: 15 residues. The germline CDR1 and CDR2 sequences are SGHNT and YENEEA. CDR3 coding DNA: TGTGCCAGCAGCTTAGGCGGGCAGGGGAAAGACGAGCAGTACTTC. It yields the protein CASSLGGQGKDEQYF.

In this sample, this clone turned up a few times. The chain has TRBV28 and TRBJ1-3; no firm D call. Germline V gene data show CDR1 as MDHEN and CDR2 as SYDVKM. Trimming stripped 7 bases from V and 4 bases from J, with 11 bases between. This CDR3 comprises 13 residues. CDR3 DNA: TGTGCCAGCACTCCCGGCCTGGGAAACACCATATATTTT. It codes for CASTPGLGNTIYF.

The CDR3 protein is CASSYVGQGGYGYTF. CDR3 DNA sequence: TGTGCCAGCAGTTACGTCGGACAGGGAGGCTATGGCTACACCTTC. The chain combines TRBV6-5 with TRBJ1-2; the match to TRBD1 covers 8 bases. The CDR3 is made up of 15 amino acids. Trimming cost V 2 bases and J 4 bases; bases outside gene matches: 6. CDR1 MNHEY and CDR2 SVGAGI come from the germline V gene.

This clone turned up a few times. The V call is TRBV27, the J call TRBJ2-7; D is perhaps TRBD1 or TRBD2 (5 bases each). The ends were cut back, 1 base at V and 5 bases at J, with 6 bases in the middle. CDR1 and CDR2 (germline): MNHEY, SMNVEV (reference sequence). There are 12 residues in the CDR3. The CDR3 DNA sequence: TGTGCCAGCAGTTTATGGGGGAACGAGCAGTACTTC. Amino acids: CASSLWGNEQYF.

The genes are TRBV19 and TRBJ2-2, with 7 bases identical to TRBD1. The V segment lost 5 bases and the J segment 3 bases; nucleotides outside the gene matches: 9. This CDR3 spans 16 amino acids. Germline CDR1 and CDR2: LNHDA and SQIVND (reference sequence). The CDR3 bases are TGTGCCAGTAGTTCACCGGGACAGAGATACACCGGGGAGCTGTTTTTT. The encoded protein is CASSSPGQRYTGELFF.

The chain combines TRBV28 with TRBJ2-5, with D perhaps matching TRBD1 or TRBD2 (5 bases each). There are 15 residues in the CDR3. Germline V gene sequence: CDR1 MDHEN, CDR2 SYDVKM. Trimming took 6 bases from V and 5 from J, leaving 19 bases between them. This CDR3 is CASSGVLGGRETQYF. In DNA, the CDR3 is TGTGCCAGCAGCGGGGTACTTGGGGGTAGGGAGACCCAGTACTTC.

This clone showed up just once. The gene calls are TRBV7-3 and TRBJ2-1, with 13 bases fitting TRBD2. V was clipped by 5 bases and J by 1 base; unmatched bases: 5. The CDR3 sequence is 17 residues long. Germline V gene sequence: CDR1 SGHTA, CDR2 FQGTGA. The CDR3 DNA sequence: TGTGCCAGCAGCCGGCGGACTAGCGGGGGATCCTACAATGAGCAGTTCTTC. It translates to CASSRRTSGGSYNEQFF.

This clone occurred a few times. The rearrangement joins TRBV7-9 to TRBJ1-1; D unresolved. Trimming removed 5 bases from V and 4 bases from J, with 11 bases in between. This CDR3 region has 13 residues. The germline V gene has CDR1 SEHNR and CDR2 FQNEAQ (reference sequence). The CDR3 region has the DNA TGTGCCAGCAGCCACGGGCGGATCACTGAAGCTTTCTTT. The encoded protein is CASSHGRITEAFF.

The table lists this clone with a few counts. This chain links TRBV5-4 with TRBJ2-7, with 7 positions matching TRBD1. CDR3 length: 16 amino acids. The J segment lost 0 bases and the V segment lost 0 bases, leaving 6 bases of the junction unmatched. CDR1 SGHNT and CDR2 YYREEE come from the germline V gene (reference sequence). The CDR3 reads CASSLAPGTASYEQYF. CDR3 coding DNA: TGTGCCAGCAGCTTGGCACCCGGGACAGCCTCCTACGAGCAGTACTTC.

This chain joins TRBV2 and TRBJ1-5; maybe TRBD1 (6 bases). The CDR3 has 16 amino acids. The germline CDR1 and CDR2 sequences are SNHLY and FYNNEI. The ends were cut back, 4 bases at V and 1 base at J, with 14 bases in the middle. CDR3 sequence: CASSALTGNSNQPQHF. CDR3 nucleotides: TGTGCCAGCAGTGCCCTAACAGGGAACAGCAATCAGCCCCAGCATTTT.

CDR3 nucleotides: TGTGCCAGCAGGAGGTTGGAGACCCAGTACTTC. Residues: CASRRLETQYF. The chain recombines TRBV2 with TRBJ2-5; no reliable D call. V lost 6 bases, J lost 5 bases, and 7 bases lay in between. Germline values: CDR1 SNHLY, CDR2 FYNNEI. This CDR3 is 11 amino acids long.

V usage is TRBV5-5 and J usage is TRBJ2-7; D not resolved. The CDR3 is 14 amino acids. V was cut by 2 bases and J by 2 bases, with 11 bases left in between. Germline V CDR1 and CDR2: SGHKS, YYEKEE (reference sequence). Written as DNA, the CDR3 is TGTGCCAGCAGCTTTTTTACTGAGCCCTACGAGCAGTACTTC. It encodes CASSFFTEPYEQYF.

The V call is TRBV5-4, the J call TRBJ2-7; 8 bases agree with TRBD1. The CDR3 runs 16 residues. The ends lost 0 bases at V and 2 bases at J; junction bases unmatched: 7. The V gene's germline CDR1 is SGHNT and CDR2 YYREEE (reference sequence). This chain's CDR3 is CASSLGGTGLAYEQYF. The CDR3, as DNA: TGTGCCAGCAGCTTGGGGGGGACAGGTTTAGCCTACGAGCAGTACTTC.

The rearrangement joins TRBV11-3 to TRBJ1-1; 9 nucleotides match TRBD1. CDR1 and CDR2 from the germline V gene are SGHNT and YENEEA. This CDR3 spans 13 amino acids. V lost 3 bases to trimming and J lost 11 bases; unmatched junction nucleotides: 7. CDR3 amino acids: CASSFRQGDGAFF. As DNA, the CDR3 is TGTGCCAGCAGCTTTAGACAGGGGGATGGGGCTTTCTTT.

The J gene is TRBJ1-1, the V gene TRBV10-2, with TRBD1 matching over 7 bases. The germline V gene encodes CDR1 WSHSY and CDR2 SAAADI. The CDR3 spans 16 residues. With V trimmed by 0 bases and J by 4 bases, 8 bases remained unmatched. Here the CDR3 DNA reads TGCGCCAGCAGTGAGTCGTTTTCGACAGGGAGCACTGAAGCTTTCTTT. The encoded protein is CASSESFSTGSTEAFF.

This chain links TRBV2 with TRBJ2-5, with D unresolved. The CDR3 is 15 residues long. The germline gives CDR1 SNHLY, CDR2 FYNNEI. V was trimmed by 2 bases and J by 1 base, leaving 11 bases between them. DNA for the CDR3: TGTGCCAGCAGTGAAAGCGTTAGCTTCCAAGAGACCCAGTACTTC. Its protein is CASSESVSFQETQYF.

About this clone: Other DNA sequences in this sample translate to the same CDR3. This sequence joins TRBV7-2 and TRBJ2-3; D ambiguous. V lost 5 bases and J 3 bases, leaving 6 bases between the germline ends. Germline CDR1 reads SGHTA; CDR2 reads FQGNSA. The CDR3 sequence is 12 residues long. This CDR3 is CASSPSTDTQYF. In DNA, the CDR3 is TGTGCCAGCAGCCCATCTACAGATACGCAGTATTTT.

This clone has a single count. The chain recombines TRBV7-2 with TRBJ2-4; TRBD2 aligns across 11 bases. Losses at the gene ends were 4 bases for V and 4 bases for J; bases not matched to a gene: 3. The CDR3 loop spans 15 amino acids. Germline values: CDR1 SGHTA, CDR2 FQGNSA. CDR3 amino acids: CASSYGTSGKNIQYF. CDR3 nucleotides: TGTGCCAGCAGCTACGGGACTAGCGGAAAAAACATTCAGTACTTC.

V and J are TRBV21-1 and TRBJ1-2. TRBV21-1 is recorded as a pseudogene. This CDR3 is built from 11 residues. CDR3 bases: TGTGCCAGCAGCTCGAGGTATGGCTACACCTTC. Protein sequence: CASSSRYGYTF.

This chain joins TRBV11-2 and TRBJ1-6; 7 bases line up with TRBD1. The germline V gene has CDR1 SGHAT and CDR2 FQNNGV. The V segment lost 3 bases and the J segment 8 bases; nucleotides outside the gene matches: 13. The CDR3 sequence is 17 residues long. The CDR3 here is CASSLGSAGQYYSPLHF. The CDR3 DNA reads TGTGCCAGCAGCTTGGGTTCGGCGGGACAGTATTATTCACCCCTCCACTTT.

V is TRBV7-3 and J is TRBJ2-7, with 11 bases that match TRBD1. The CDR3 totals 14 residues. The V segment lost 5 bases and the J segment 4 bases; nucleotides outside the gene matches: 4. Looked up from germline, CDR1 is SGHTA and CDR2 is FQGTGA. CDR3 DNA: TGTGCCAGCAGCCCAGGGGACAGGGGGTACGAGCAGTACTTC. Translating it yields CASSPGDRGYEQYF. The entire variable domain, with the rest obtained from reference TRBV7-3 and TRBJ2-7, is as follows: GAGVSQTPSNKVTEKGKYVELRCDPISGHTALYWYRQSLGQGPEFLIYFQGTGAADDSGLPNDRFFAVRPEGSVSTLKIQRTERGDSAVYLCASSPGDRGYEQYFGPGTRLTVT.

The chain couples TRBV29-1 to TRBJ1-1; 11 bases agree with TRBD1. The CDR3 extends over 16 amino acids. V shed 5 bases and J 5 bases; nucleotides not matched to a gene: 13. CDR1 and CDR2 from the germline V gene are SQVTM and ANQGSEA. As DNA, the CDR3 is TGCAGCGTTCCTAGGACAGGGGGCTCCCGTTTGACTGAAGCTTTCTTT. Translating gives CSVPRTGGSRLTEAFF.

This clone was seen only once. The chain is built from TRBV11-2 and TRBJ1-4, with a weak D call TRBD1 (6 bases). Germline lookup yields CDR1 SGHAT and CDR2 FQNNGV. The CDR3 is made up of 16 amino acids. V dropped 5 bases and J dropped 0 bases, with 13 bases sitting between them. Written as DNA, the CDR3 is TGTGCCAGCAGCCCGGGGACAAGAGCAACTAATGAAAAACTGTTTTTT. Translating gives CASSPGTRATNEKLFF.

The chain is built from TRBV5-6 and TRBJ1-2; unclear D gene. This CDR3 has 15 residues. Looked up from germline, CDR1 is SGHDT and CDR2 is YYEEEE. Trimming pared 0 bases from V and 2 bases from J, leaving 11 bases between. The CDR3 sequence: CASSLEEGINYGYTF. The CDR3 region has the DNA TGTGCCAGCAGCTTGGAGGAGGGAATCAACTATGGCTACACCTTC.

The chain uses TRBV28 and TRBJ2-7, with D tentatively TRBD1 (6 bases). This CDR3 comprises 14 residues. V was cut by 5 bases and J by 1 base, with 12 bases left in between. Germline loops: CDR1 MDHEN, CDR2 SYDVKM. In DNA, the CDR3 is TGTGCCAGCAGTCTTGACAGGCGGTCCTACGAGCAGTACTTC. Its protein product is CASSLDRRSYEQYF.